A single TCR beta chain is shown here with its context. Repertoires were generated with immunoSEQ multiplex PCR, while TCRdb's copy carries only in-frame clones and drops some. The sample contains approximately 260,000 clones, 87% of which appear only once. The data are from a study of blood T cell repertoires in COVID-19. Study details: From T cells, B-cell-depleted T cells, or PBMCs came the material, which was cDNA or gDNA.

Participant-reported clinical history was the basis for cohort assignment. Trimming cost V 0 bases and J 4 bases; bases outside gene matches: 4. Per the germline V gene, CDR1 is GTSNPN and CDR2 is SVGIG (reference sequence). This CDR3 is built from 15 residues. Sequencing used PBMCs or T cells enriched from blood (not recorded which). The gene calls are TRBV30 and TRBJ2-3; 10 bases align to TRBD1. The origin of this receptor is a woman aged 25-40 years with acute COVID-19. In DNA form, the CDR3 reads TGTGCCTGGAGTGTAAAGGGACAGGGGTCAGATACGCAGTATTTT. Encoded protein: CAWSVKGQGSDTQYF.